Below, one TCR beta chain is given with its context. Primers included in the PCR were 60 Vbeta and 13 Jbeta primers. Generated by immunoSEQ multiplex PCR, the TCRdb table keeps only in-frame clones and is missing some. In the table there are approximately 150,000 clones, approximately 79% of which are singletons. The sample is drawn from a study of cytomegalovirus exposure and HLA in healthy donors. About the research overall: Early released data had 65 million to 100 million unique TCRs, all coming from HLA-typed donors.

The CDR3 extends over 17 amino acids. V gave up 2 bases and J gave up 1 base, with 18 bases separating them. Germline values: CDR1 SGHRS, CDR2 YFSETQ. The TCR originated in a male donor in good health and CMV-seronegative. The chain couples TRBV5-1 to TRBJ1-1; TRBD1 might be the D (6 bases). The material sequenced was PBMCs. CDR3 region: CASSFGRWDKSNTEAFF. DNA for the CDR3: TGCGCCAGCAGCTTCGGACGCTGGGACAAATCGAACACTGAAGCTTTCTTT. Full variable domain (remainder filled in from reference TRBV5-1 and TRBJ1-1): KAGVTQTPRYLIKTRGQQVTLSCSPISGHRSVSWYQQTPGQGLQFLFEYFSETQRNKGNFPGRFSGRQFSNSRSEMNVSTLELGDSALYLCASSFGRWDKSNTEAFFGQGTRLTVV.